This TCR beta chain was retrieved from a study of response to subunit inactivated influenza vaccine. The V end was cut by 5 bases, the J end by 8 bases, with 18 bases between. CDR1 and CDR2 (germline): ENHRY, SYGVKD. The CDR3 contains 15 residues. Study-level results: Each seasonal influenza vaccination, the authors suggested, recruits few new T cells.

Via MiXCR, TCRdb re-called the RT-PCR reads, giving one row per CDR3 protein. The data contain 860,000 or so distinct CDR3 sequences, 20% to 25% of them singletons. This clonotype was seen a handful of times. Its specificity is unknown. The TCR originated in a man aged 50-59 years who received an inactivated influenza vaccine. This specimen consisted of PBMCs from blood, obtained around 5 days after vaccination. V gene TRBV10-3 combines with J gene TRBJ1-4; D ambiguous. As DNA, the CDR3 is TGTGCCATCAGTCCGGACGGGCTCAAAGGCGAAAAACTGTTTTTT. This codes for CAISPDGLKGEKLFF.